This T cell receptor beta chain stems from a study of blood T cell repertoires in COVID-19. For the study at large: Acute and convalescent COVID-19 samples came from the United States, Italy and Spain. PBMCs, B-cell-depleted T cells, or T cells were the source of the cDNA or gDNA that made up the material.

Germline trimming cut 1 base from V and 0 bases from J; bases unmatched to any gene: 6. The CDR3 is 17 residues long. CDR1 SGHVS and CDR2 FNYEAQ come from the germline V gene. Original processing notes: Amplified reference gene primers provided the basis for estimating nucleated cell counts. Produced via immunoSEQ multiplex PCR; TCRdb's table is partial and in-frame only. The DNA was the basis for D and trimming; V, J and clone size are from that table. The table shows roughly 280,000 clones, with 70% to 90% occurring only once. This clonotype originated in a man aged 18 to 30 with active or convalescent COVID-19. The chain has TRBV7-6 and TRBJ1-3; TRBD1 matches at 7 bases. The sample taken for sequencing was peripheral blood. The CDR3 DNA reads TGTGCCAGCAGCTTAGTAGGAGGGACAGTCTCTGGAAACACCATATATTTT. It specifies CASSLVGGTVSGNTIYF.